A single sample gave rise to the 16 T cell receptor beta chains below, sequenced in a study of T cells after yellow fever vaccination. TCRdb itself ran the 5' RACE reads through MiXCR, one entry per CDR3 protein. The sample lists 250,000 to 300,000 distinct CDR3 sequences; 10% to 15% were seen once. The sequenced sample was CD4+ T cells sorted from PBMCs, obtained 45 days after the yellow fever booster vaccination. Receptors originate from a man aged 25-40 years who received the YFV17D yellow fever vaccine.

This clonotype was seen a handful of times. The V gene is TRBV5-1, the J gene TRBJ2-7; D uncertain. CDR1 SGHRS and CDR2 YFSETQ come from the germline V gene. Trimming removed 0 bases at V and 2 bases at J, with 12 bases between. The CDR3 is made up of 15 amino acids. For the CDR3, the DNA is TGCGCCAGCAGCTTGGCCACGGGCAAGGCCTACGAGCAGTACTTC. It specifies CASSLATGKAYEQYF.

V is TRBV29-1 and J is TRBJ2-6, with no clear D. The germline V gene has CDR1 SQVTM and CDR2 ANQGSEA. This CDR3 has 14 residues. V dropped 6 bases and J dropped 0 bases, with 9 bases sitting between them. CDR3 residues: CSVATSSGANVLTF. The CDR3 DNA reads TGCAGCGTGGCAACATCCTCTGGGGCCAACGTCCTGACTTTC.

This clonotype was seen more than once but under ten times. This chain uses TRBV28 with TRBJ2-7; D is unresolved. Germline CDR1 MDHEN, CDR2 SYDVKM. V was clipped by 4 bases and J by 2 bases, with 9 bases between them. The CDR3 loop spans 13 amino acids. CDR3 DNA: TGTGCCAGCAGTTCTGTCTCTGCCTACGAGCAGTACTTC. Amino acid sequence: CASSSVSAYEQYF.

In its sample, this clonotype was seen a few times. V and J are TRBV19 and TRBJ2-3; unclear D gene. Germline V gives CDR1 LNHDA, CDR2 SQIVND (reference sequence). Trimming left V 0 bases short and J 4 bases short, with 5 bases between. CDR3 size: 13 residues. The chain's CDR3 is CASSIDRPDTQYF. CDR3 DNA sequence: TGTGCCAGTAGTATAGATCGCCCAGATACGCAGTATTTT.

This chain uses TRBV3-1 with TRBJ1-3; 8 positions agree with TRBD1. There are 16 residues in the CDR3. Germline V gene data show CDR1 as LGHDT and CDR2 as YNNKEL (reference sequence). After removal of 0 bases from V and 2 bases from J, the junction contained 3 bases not matched to a gene. This chain's CDR3 is CASSQEGRGPGNTIYF. The CDR3 DNA reads TGTGCCAGCAGCCAAGAAGGCAGGGGGCCTGGAAACACCATATATTTT.

The rearrangement joins TRBV11-2 to TRBJ2-7, with 14 bases matching TRBD2. Trimming cost V 5 bases and J 5 bases; bases outside gene matches: 17. This CDR3 has 19 residues. Germline V gene lookup returns CDR1 SGHAT and CDR2 FQNNGV. The CDR3 bases are TGTGCCAGCAGCCCGACCGGGACTAGCGGGAGAATGGGGGGGAACGAGCAGTACTTC. Translation gives CASSPTGTSGRMGGNEQYF.

The chain is built from TRBV20-1 and TRBJ2-3, with D possibly TRBD1 on 6 matching bases. Per the germline V gene, CDR1 is DFQATT and CDR2 is SNEGSKA (reference sequence). The V and J ends lost 4 bases and 7 bases respectively, with 15 bases between them. This CDR3 is 13 amino acids long. The CDR3 loop is CSAKAGESNTQYF. CDR3 DNA: TGCAGTGCTAAGGCAGGGGAGTCGAATACGCAGTATTTT.

This clonotype was seen more than once but under ten times. The rearrangement links TRBV20-1 to TRBJ1-1; D gene uncertain. Trimming removed 8 bases at V and 0 bases at J, with 13 bases between. The germline V gene encodes CDR1 DFQATT and CDR2 SNEGSKA (reference sequence). The CDR3 is 13 residues long. Here the CDR3 DNA reads TGCAGTCCCAACGGGCCTATGAACACTGAAGCTTTCTTT. Its translation: CSPNGPMNTEAFF.

The chain recombines TRBV20-1 with TRBJ2-1; 8 positions match TRBD2. Germline values: CDR1 DFQATT, CDR2 SNEGSKA (reference sequence). J was trimmed by 4 bases and V by 2 bases; bases with no gene match: 16. This CDR3 is 18 amino acids long. The CDR3 DNA follows: TGCAGTGCTAGATTAAGCGGGAGTCATCAGAGCGGGTACAATGAGCAGTTCTTC. Translating gives CSARLSGSHQSGYNEQFF.

This clonotype was seen more than once but under ten times. CDR3 sequence: CSALTVTNYGYTF. CDR3 bases: TGCAGTGCTTTGACAGTAACTAACTATGGCTACACCTTC. The chain employs TRBV20-1 and TRBJ1-2, with D perhaps TRBD1 (5 bases). This CDR3 is built from 13 residues. V lost 5 bases and J lost 0, with 10 bases in between. Germline CDR1 and CDR2: DFQATT and SNEGSKA (reference sequence).

As regards this clonotype: A read error may account for a junction end that differs from germline. J is TRBJ1-5 and V is TRBV6-1, with D possibly matching TRBD1 (6 bases). The germline CDR1 and CDR2 sequences are MNHNS and SASEGT. The CDR3 is 13 amino acids. Here the CDR3 reads CASSGTHNHPQHF. The CDR3 nucleotides are TGTGCCAGCAGCGGGACACACAATCATCCCCAGCATTTT.

This clonotype has more than one count but fewer than ten. The V call is TRBV7-2, the J call TRBJ1-4; no firm D call. The V gene lost 6 bases and the J gene lost 6 bases, with 11 bases spanning the gap. This CDR3 has 13 amino acids. Germline V CDR1 and CDR2: SGHTA, FQGNSA. CDR3 nucleotide sequence: TGTGCCAGCAGTGGAGGGAGATATGAAAAACTGTTTTTT. Its translation: CASSGGRYEKLFF.

Many counts were recorded for this clonotype. J is TRBJ2-2 and V is TRBV7-8; TRBD1 matches 8 bases. With 1 base clipped from V and 1 base from J, the junction kept 2 bases outside the gene matches. Per the germline V gene, CDR1 is SGHVS and CDR2 is FQNEAQ. The CDR3 totals 16 residues. For the CDR3, the DNA is TGTGCCAGCAGCTTAGTTGGGACAGGGAACACCGGGGAGCTGTTTTTT. It encodes CASSLVGTGNTGELFF.

The rearrangement links TRBV20-1 to TRBJ2-2; unclear D gene. The CDR3 sequence is 12 residues long. V was pared by 5 bases and J by 6 bases, with 10 bases between. CDR1 and CDR2 (germline): DFQATT, SNEGSKA (reference sequence). CDR3: CSAPGVPGELFF. For the CDR3, the DNA is TGCAGTGCTCCTGGGGTACCCGGGGAGCTGTTTTTT.

This clonotype was picked up a small number of times. This chain joins TRBV20-1 and TRBJ2-3; the match to TRBD2 covers 9 bases. Germline values: CDR1 DFQATT, CDR2 SNEGSKA (reference sequence). The CDR3 spans 17 residues. After removal of 0 bases from V and 11 bases from J, the junction contained 18 bases not matched to a gene. This CDR3 reads CSARDFHGSGGPGGQYF. In DNA, the CDR3 is TGCAGTGCTAGAGACTTCCACGGTAGCGGGGGCCCCGGTGGGCAGTATTTT.

This clonotype was recorded a few times. The J gene is TRBJ2-3, the V gene TRBV4-3, with D perhaps TRBD2 (5 bases). The CDR3 has 15 amino acids. V lost 2 bases, J lost 6 bases, and 15 bases lay in between. CDR1 is LGHNA and CDR2 is YSLEER in the germline V gene. The CDR3 region is CASSQSHTSGDTQYF. DNA of the CDR3: TGCGCCAGCAGCCAATCCCACACTTCGGGGGATACGCAGTATTTT.